The 15 T cell receptor beta chains below were found in one sample sequenced in a study of blood T cells in healthy people across ages. The authors ran a second PCR of about 6 to 11 cycles using a sample-barcoded 5' primer and a J-beta primer mix. TCRdb called the 5' RACE reads again in MiXCR, with one record for every CDR3 protein. This table has over 1,500,000 distinct CDR3 sequences, about two fifths appearing once. Sequenced: blood. The origin of the receptors is a human donor in good health.

Only a few counts were recorded for this clonotype. This chain uses TRBV7-8 with TRBJ1-2; possible D gene TRBD1, 5 bases. The CDR3 extends over 15 amino acids. CDR1 is SGHVS and CDR2 is FQNEAQ in the germline V gene. Trimming removed 1 base from V and 4 bases from J, with 13 bases in between. DNA for the CDR3: TGTGCCAGCAGCTTAGTCCGGGGGGGTCCCTATGGCTACACCTTC. Protein: CASSLVRGGPYGYTF.

Comments on this clonotype: At one of its ends the junction is not consistent with the germline gene, which may arise from a read error. The rearrangement links TRBV7-2 to TRBJ2-3; unclear D gene. The CDR3 runs 15 residues. Germline V lookup: CDR1 SGHTA, CDR2 FQGNSA. DNA of the CDR3: TGTGCCGGCAGCCCCGACGGGTTCAGCACAGATACGCAGTATTTT. This sequence encodes CAGSPDGFSTDTQYF.

The gene calls are TRBV18 and TRBJ1-1, with D unclear. The germline V gene has CDR1 KGHSH and CDR2 LQKENI. The CDR3 loop spans 14 amino acids. Between the trimmed V and J ends, which lost 4 bases and 5 bases, there was a span of 14 bases. CDR3 residues: CASSQEVSGTEAFF. The DNA of the CDR3 is TGTGCCAGCTCACAAGAAGTTAGCGGGACTGAAGCTTTCTTT.

The chain uses TRBV4-3 and TRBJ2-1; 9 nucleotides agree with TRBD1. The V segment lost 0 bases and the J segment 6 bases; nucleotides outside the gene matches: 9. Germline loops: CDR1 LGHNA, CDR2 YSLEER. This CDR3 spans 17 amino acids. CDR3 in DNA: TGCGCCAGCAGCCAAGATTTCTCCGGGACAGGGCTCAATGAGCAGTTCTTC. The encoded protein is CASSQDFSGTGLNEQFF.

This clonotype has only a few counts. V usage is TRBV20-1 and J usage is TRBJ2-3, with TRBD1 matching 9 bases. CDR1 DFQATT and CDR2 SNEGSKA come from the germline V gene (reference sequence). The V segment lost 4 bases and the J segment 2 bases; nucleotides outside the gene matches: 10. The CDR3 runs 16 residues. The CDR3 sequence: CSATRGDRVDTDTQYF. CDR3 DNA sequence: TGCAGTGCTACTAGGGGGGACAGGGTTGACACAGATACGCAGTATTTT.

The chain employs TRBV7-2 and TRBJ1-4, with 9 bases fitting TRBD1. Germline V lookup: CDR1 SGHTA, CDR2 FQGNSA. With 7 bases clipped from V and 5 bases from J, the junction kept 5 bases outside the gene matches. The CDR3 is 14 residues long. As DNA, the CDR3 is TGTGCCAGCAAGAGGGACAGGGAGAATGAAAAACTGTTTTTT. It codes for CASKRDRENEKLFF.

The J gene is TRBJ2-5, the V gene TRBV5-8, with 8 bases fitting TRBD1. CDR3 length: 15 amino acids. The V gene's germline CDR1 is SGHTS and CDR2 YDEGEE. V was pared by 3 bases and J by 4 bases, with 8 bases of the junction left unmatched. The CDR3 sequence is CASSSRNRGAETQYF. CDR3 coding DNA: TGTGCCAGCAGCTCGAGAAACAGGGGGGCAGAGACCCAGTACTTC.

This clonotype was recorded a few times. The chain links TRBV28 to TRBJ2-5; a possible D gene is TRBD1 (5 bases). Germline CDR1 is MDHEN and CDR2 is SYDVKM. The CDR3 is 11 amino acids. V dropped 5 bases and J dropped 11 bases, with 12 bases sitting between them. CDR3 bases: TGTGCCAGCAGTCCAGACAGAAAACAGTACTTC. Translating it yields CASSPDRKQYF.

This clonotype appeared a few times. V usage is TRBV29-1 and J usage is TRBJ2-1, with TRBD2 matching 12 bases. V lost 7 bases to trimming and J lost 8 bases; unmatched junction nucleotides: 6. CDR3 size: 13 residues. Germline V gene sequence: CDR1 SQVTM, CDR2 ANQGSEA. CDR3 sequence reads: CSATSGGEDEQFF. The DNA of the CDR3 is TGCAGCGCGACTAGCGGGGGTGAGGATGAGCAGTTCTTC.

The V and J genes are TRBV11-2 and TRBJ1-2; TRBD1 aligns across 9 bases. CDR1 is SGHAT and CDR2 is FQNNGV in the germline V gene. The CDR3 is made up of 17 amino acids. V gave up 7 bases and J gave up 0 bases; unmatched junction bases: 12. Written as DNA, the CDR3 is TGTGCCAGCAACGGAGGGACAGGGACCCGTTCTAACTATGGCTACACCTTC. Translating it yields CASNGGTGTRSNYGYTF.

There are a few counts of this clonotype. V is TRBV28 and J is TRBJ2-7; a possible D gene is TRBD1 (7 bases). The CDR3 extends over 13 amino acids. The germline gives CDR1 MDHEN, CDR2 SYDVKM. V was cut by 5 bases and J by 3 bases, with 11 bases left in between. The CDR3 DNA sequence: TGTGCCAGCAGTGTTCAGGGGGGCTACGAGCAGTACTTC. Amino acid sequence: CASSVQGGYEQYF.

The genes are TRBV4-3 and TRBJ1-1; D is perhaps TRBD1 (5 bases). Germline V CDR1 and CDR2: LGHNA, YSLEER. Trimming took off 2 bases at V and 3 bases at J, with 22 bases between the two ends. This CDR3 contains 18 residues. CDR3 amino acids: CASSQSNGLRGEYTEAFF. DNA of the CDR3: TGCGCCAGCAGCCAATCTAACGGTTTGAGGGGTGAATACACTGAAGCTTTCTTT.

On this clonotype: The junction and the germline gene differ at one end; a read error may be behind it. The chain links TRBV4-3 to TRBJ1-4; D possibly corresponds to TRBD1 (5 bases). CDR1 is LGHNA, CDR2 YSLEER, per germline. CDR3 length equals 16 residues. Written as DNA, the CDR3 is TGCGCCGGCAGCCAAGGATCGGGGGACTTTAATGAAAAACTGTTTTTT. This codes for CAGSQGSGDFNEKLFF.

The CDR3 DNA reads TGTGCCAGCAGTACAGATGCTGGGGCCAACGTCCTGACTTTC. Translation gives CASSTDAGANVLTF. This chain connects TRBV2 to TRBJ2-6; unclear D gene. This CDR3 is built from 14 residues. The V and J ends lost 5 bases and 2 bases respectively, with 7 bases between them. The germline V gene has CDR1 SNHLY and CDR2 FYNNEI.

The chain recombines TRBV7-9 with TRBJ1-4, with D possibly TRBD1 on 6 matching bases. V lost 4 bases to trimming and J lost 4 bases, with 10 bases between them. CDR1 is SEHNR and CDR2 is FQNEAQ in the germline V gene (reference sequence). The CDR3 sequence is 14 residues long. This CDR3 reads CASSYTGYNEKLFF. The CDR3 DNA reads as TGTGCCAGCAGCTACACAGGGTATAATGAAAAACTGTTTTTT.